This TCR beta chain was sequenced during a study of blood T cell repertoires in COVID-19. Study as a whole: The analysed material was cDNA or gDNA that came from T cells, B-cell-depleted T cells, or PBMCs.

In the study's own analysis: By means of reference gene primer amplification, nucleated cell counts were estimated. Using immunoSEQ multiplex PCR, the repertoire was profiled, and TCRdb retains in-frame clones only, with some absent. That table gives V, J and clone size, and the DNA gave D and trimming. The data show about 150,000 clones, less than 90% seen once. The trim removed 4 bases at V and 6 bases at J, leaving 9 bases unmatched. The CDR3 runs 15 residues. CDR1 and CDR2 from the germline V gene are LNHDA and SQIVND (reference sequence). The sequence was collected from a woman in her 70s with acute or convalescent COVID-19. The sequenced sample was peripheral blood. The chain is built from TRBV19 and TRBJ1-1, with 9 bases that match TRBD1. The CDR3 nucleotides are TGTGCCAGTAGTACGAGCCGGGACAGGGAGGCTGAAGCTTTCTTT. It is translated as CASSTSRDREAEAFF.